The clone carrying this T cell receptor (beta chain) appeared a few times. The antigen is undetermined. Sample time point: patch test 1, 2 weeks after DPC sensitization. Treatment described: therapeutic diphenylcyclopropenone sensitization with weekly scalp DPC. In the original workflow: TCR counts had a median of 95,638 per sample and spanned 23,224 to 690,600. Via MiXCR, TCRdb re-called the RACE reads, giving one row per CDR3 protein. The authors' filters were not applied to this entry. The data contain around 150,000 distinct CDR3 sequences, about 14% of them singletons. These data originate in a study of human T cells and chemical hapten exposure. The overall study: Chiefly female patients presented with alopecia areata, totalis or universalis. The study's findings and limits: TCRs at a frequency above 1 in 1000 stayed unchanged with DPC sensitization.

The TCR originated in a woman aged 25 to 45 with alopecia areata. Some clones in this sample may be carry-over from other donors' samples. Material: whole blood, obtained in connection with sensitization to the hapten diphenylcyclopropenone (DPC).

The CDR3 coding sequence is TGTGCCAGCAGCCCAGCTAGCGGGACCCAAGAGACCCAGTACTTC. Its translation: CASSPASGTQETQYF. V is TRBV3-1 and J is TRBJ2-5; 9 nucleotides match TRBD2. Germline V gene sequence: CDR1 LGHDT, CDR2 YNNKEL (reference sequence). The CDR3 length is 15 residues. V lost 4 bases to trimming and J lost 1 base; unmatched junction nucleotides: 4.